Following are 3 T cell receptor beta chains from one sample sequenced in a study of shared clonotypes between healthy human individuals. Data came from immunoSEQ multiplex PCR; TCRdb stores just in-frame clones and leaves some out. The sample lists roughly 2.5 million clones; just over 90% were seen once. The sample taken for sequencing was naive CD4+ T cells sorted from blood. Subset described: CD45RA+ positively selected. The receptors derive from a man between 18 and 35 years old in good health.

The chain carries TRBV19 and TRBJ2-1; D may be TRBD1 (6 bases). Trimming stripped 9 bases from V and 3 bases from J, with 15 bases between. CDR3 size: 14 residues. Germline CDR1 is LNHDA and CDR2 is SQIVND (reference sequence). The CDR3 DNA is TGTGCCAGCAAGACAGGCGGGTTCTACAATGAGCAGTTCTTC. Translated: CASKTGGFYNEQFF.

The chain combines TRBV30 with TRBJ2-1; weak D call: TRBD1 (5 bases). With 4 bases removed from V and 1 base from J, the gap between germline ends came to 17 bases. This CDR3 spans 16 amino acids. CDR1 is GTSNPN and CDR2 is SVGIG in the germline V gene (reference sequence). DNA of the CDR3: TGTGCCTGGACCTTAGGGGCCCCAGGATCCTACAATGAGCAGTTCTTC. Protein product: CAWTLGAPGSYNEQFF. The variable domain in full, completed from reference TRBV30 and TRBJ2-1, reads SQTIHQWPATLVQPVGSPLSLECTVEGTSNPNLYWYRQAAGRGLQLLFYSVGIGQISSEVPQNLSASRPQDRQFILSSKKLLLSDSGFYLCAWTLGAPGSYNEQFFGPGTRLTVL.

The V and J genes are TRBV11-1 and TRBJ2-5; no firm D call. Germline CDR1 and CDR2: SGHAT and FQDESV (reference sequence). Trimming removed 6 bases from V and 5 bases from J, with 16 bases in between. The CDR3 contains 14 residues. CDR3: CASSPGPARETQYF. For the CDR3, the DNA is TGTGCCAGCAGTCCTGGGCCGGCGCGTGAGACCCAGTACTTC.